The sequence of this TCR beta chain was determined in a study of identical twins (dated by TCRdb to 2016 to 2017). About the investigation overall: The study deep-sequenced TCR alpha and beta repertoires from monozygotic twins, unrelated adults of various ages and cord blood to test whether fetal clonotypes persist. To rule out contamination, replicate twin experiments were performed at different times with different library preparation protocols. The investigation overall reported the following: Invariant T cells such as MAIT and iNKT could partly confound zero-insertion analyses, although diverse VJ usage argued against such confounding for most clonotypes. In monozygotic twins, out-of-frame TCR alpha sharing was systematically underestimated by recombination models, although the models agreed with sharing between unrelated individuals. Compared with coincidental sharing between unrelated individuals, an excess of low generation-probability sequences was observed among out-of-frame TCR alpha sequences shared between twins. Because the same donors could not be followed over many years, conclusions were based on cross-sectional statistical analysis. In beta out-of-frame sequences, excess twin sharing was weaker, because having fewer shared sequences lowered the signal-to-noise ratio. Fewer insertions were carried by abundant cord blood beta clonotypes, a similar but weaker trend appeared in young adult naive repertoires, and no such trend appeared in memory repertoires.

Notes on this clonotype: No cognate antigen has been identified for it. One base away there is no much larger clone; base qualities are not given.

The protocol used for the library was 5' RACE. The listed sequencing device is Illumina HiSeq 2000. Template switching introduced a universal primer binding site; the final cDNA contained a unique molecular identifier, enabling accurate counting of TCR cDNA molecules. Specific primers in the conserved constant-segment region were used to synthesize first-strand cDNA for the TCR alpha and beta chains. To control for contamination, every cDNA library was double barcoded, receiving both a SMART-Mk sample barcode and Illumina barcodes. Two successive PCR steps introduced TruSeq adapter sequences along with Illumina sample barcodes. TCR alpha and beta cDNA libraries were sequenced on the Illumina HiSeq platform with custom primers. The authors' pipeline ran thus. Raw reads were processed with MiGEC to extract unique molecular identifiers, and MiXCR was used to determine CDR3 positions. Recombination models were inferred per individual with the repgenHMM and IGoR tools using an EM algorithm. Shared clonotype analysis was performed with the tcR package in R, normalizing sharing by the product of cloneset sizes. To study raw recombination free of thymic and clonal selection effects, out-of-frame nonproductive sequences were analyzed. Using fastp trimming at Q25 and MiXCR clonotype assembly, TCRdb reanalyzed the public sequencing data and kept in-frame beta chains. Every entry covers one CDR3 protein and lists the most common genes and DNA from its rows. Here the V and J calls rest on TCRdb's processing, not on the authors' analysis. This sample holds 700,000 or so distinct CDR3 sequences; around 20% were observed only once. The ten largest clones add up to around 4.4% of the sample.

Every donor was a healthy Caucasian. Three pairs of female monozygotic twins, all aged roughly 18 to 29 years, were included in the twin cohort. Peripheral blood mononuclear cells were used as the source from which RNA for TCR libraries was isolated. The germline V gene (reference sequence) specifies DFQATT as CDR1 and SNEGSKA as CDR2. V drops 0 bases and J drops 2 bases, leaving 12 bases in between. From cysteine to phenylalanine, the CDR3 is 15 amino acids long. Only CDR3 DNA remains: 45 bases, in frame from the first base. The sample was also reused in another study, on T cells expressing NK-cell markers. As the second study states: In sorted CD3+CD56+NKG2C+, CD3+CD56+NKG2C- and CD3+CD56-NKG2C+ T-cell subsets from eight donors, TCR beta-chain repertoires were profiled. Of the eight sequenced donors, seven were found to be HCMV-seropositive and one was found to be HCMV-seronegative. To restrict sorting to alphabetaTCR-expressing T cells, an anti-gammadeltaTCR antibody was added in several experiments. For five or six donors, the dominant CD3+CD56+NKG2C+ clonotypes were among the top 10 CD8+ clonotypes and accounted for roughly 1.0-8% of CD8+ T cells. Those dominant clonotypes were again the most abundant among CD3+CD56-NKG2C+ cells in a handful of donors, at roughly 25-65%. It remained unclear whether the expanded NKG2C-expressing T cell clones were specific for HCMV antigens. The study sequenced eight donors, all healthy volunteers chosen at random: three men and five women. HCMV-specific IgG was detected in serum with a commercial ELISA kit to determine HCMV serostatus. For about 6 donors, bulk peripheral blood T-cell repertoires were additionally sequenced from unsorted PBMC. MIGEC was used to demultiplex reads and group the reads by UMI, and MiTCR was used to assemble and quantify clonotypes. Only TCR cDNA sequences supported by at least two reads were kept to exclude erroneous sequences. The tcR package was used for downstream repertoire analysis, with clonotypes matched between fractions based on CDR3 nucleotide sequence plus V segment. VDJmatch was used to annotate antigen specificity against VDJdb, with one amino acid substitution in CDR3 permitted.

The V gene is TRBV20-1 and the J gene is TRBJ2-3; possibly the D gene is TRBD2, per 7 matching bases. The sample was PBMCs. This clonotype originated in a young woman in good health. The nucleotide sequence is TGCAGTGCTAGAGATCGGGGGGACAACACAGATACGCAGTATTTT. It translates to CSARDRGDNTDTQYF.